These 13 T cell receptor beta chains originate from one sample sequenced in a study of molecular identifiers for immune sequencing clone quantification. TCRdb re-derived calls from the PCR reads in MiXCR, one entry per CDR3 protein. The sample has a few hundred thousand distinct CDR3 sequences; about a fifth are singletons. The specimen sequenced was naive CD8+ T cells from blood, with Jurkat cell RNA spiked in. As for subset: FACS-sorted CD8+CD4-CCR7+CD45RA+ naive T cells. The receptor set was obtained from a human donor in good health. Some libraries in this study had Jurkat cell RNA spiked in.

This clonotype was detected many times. The chain employs TRBV7-9 and TRBJ2-3; either TRBD1 or TRBD2 may fit D (5 bases each). Germline V gene lookup returns CDR1 SEHNR and CDR2 FQNEAQ (reference sequence). V shed 0 bases and J shed 4 bases, with 8 bases lying between them. There are 14 residues in the CDR3. The CDR3 loop reads CASSLARGADTQYF. CDR3 bases: TGTGCCAGCAGCTTAGCAAGAGGGGCAGATACGCAGTATTTT. Full variable domain (remainder filled in from reference TRBV7-9 and TRBJ2-3): DTGVSQNPRHKITKRGQNVTFRCDPISEHNRLYWYRQTLGQGPEFLTYFQNEAQLEKSRLLSDRFSAERPKGSFSTLEIQRTEQGDSAMYLCASSLARGADTQYFGPGTRLTVL.

Details on this clonotype: A much larger clone is a single base away; this may be a read error. As DNA, the CDR3 is TGTGCCAGCAGCTCCGCGCCGACAGGGAGGGGTGACAATCAGCCCCAGCATTTT. This codes for CASSSAPTGRGDNQPQHF. The chain is built from TRBV7-9 and TRBJ1-5; 7 bases agree with TRBD1. The junction had 15 bases not matched to a gene; V was cut back by 4 bases and J by 3 bases. Per the germline V gene, CDR1 is SEHNR and CDR2 is FQNEAQ (reference sequence). CDR3 size: 18 residues.

This sequence joins TRBV6-6 and TRBJ2-7; D might be TRBD1 or TRBD2, each matching 6 bases. V lost 7 bases and J lost 7, with 11 bases in between. The CDR3 runs 11 residues. Germline V lookup: CDR1 MNHNY, CDR2 SVGAGI (reference sequence). The CDR3 sequence: CASNEGGEQYF. In DNA, the CDR3 is TGTGCCAGCAACGAGGGGGGAGAGCAGTACTTC.

Concerning this clonotype: One base away lies a much larger clone, so this may be a sequencing read error. The chain is built from TRBV2 and TRBJ2-3, with 9 nucleotides matching TRBD2. From germline, CDR1 is SNHLY and CDR2 FYNNEI. The CDR3 spans 16 residues. In DNA form, the CDR3 reads TGTGCCAGCAACTTAGCGGGAGAGACTAGCACAGGTACGCAGTATTTT. It yields the protein CASNLAGETSTGTQYF.

With regard to this clonotype: An end of the junction differs from the germline gene, which may be a read error. V is TRBV6-2 or TRBV6-3 and J is TRBJ1-5; 7 bases fit TRBD1. CDR1 MNHEY and CDR2 SVGEGT come from the germline V gene. There are 16 residues in the CDR3. CDR3 loop: CARRGKGRLSNQPQHF. The CDR3 DNA follows: TGTGCCCGCAGGGGGAAGGGGCGTCTAAGCAATCAGCCCCAGCATTTT.

There are many counts of this clonotype. J is TRBJ2-3 and V is TRBV20-1, with 8 bases that match TRBD2. Germline V lookup: CDR1 DFQATT, CDR2 SNEGSKA (reference sequence). CDR3 length: 15 amino acids. Trimming removed 3 bases from V and 0 bases from J; junction bases left unmatched: 5. CDR3 sequence: CSARLAGSSTDTQYF. As DNA, the CDR3 is TGCAGTGCTAGGTTAGCGGGGTCTAGCACAGATACGCAGTATTTT.

Only one count was recorded for this clonotype. A read error is possible here, since a much larger clone lies one base away. The chain combines TRBV5-3 with TRBJ2-2; tentatively, D is TRBD2 (5 bases). TRBV5-3 is an open reading frame whose function is uncertain. CDR3 length: 15 residues. In DNA form, the CDR3 reads TGTGCCAGCAGCCGGATCGGGATGAACTCCGGGGAGCTGTTTTTT. This encodes CASSRIGMNSGELFF.

This clonotype appeared many times. The J gene is TRBJ2-5, the V gene TRBV6-5; D possibly corresponds to TRBD2 (6 bases). Germline V gene lookup returns CDR1 MNHEY and CDR2 SVGAGI. V lost 4 bases to trimming and J lost 3 bases, with 12 bases between them. The CDR3 consists of 14 residues. CDR3 amino acids: CASSSVSGEETQYF. The CDR3 nucleotides are TGTGCCAGCAGTTCTGTCTCGGGAGAAGAGACCCAGTACTTC.

This clonotype was observed many times. The chain employs TRBV29-1 and TRBJ2-1, with 10 bases fitting TRBD2. Trimming cost V 7 bases and J 1 base; bases outside gene matches: 7. From germline, CDR1 is SQVTM and CDR2 ANQGSEA. The CDR3 consists of 15 residues. CDR3 sequence: CSAQTSGYSYNEQFF. CDR3 bases: TGCAGCGCACAGACTAGCGGGTATTCCTACAATGAGCAGTTCTTC.

This sequence joins TRBV6-2 or TRBV6-3 and TRBJ1-1; 8 nucleotides align to TRBD1. The J segment lost 5 bases and the V segment lost 8 bases, leaving 13 bases of the junction unmatched. This CDR3 is built from 15 residues. Germline values: CDR1 MNHEY, CDR2 SVGEGT. The CDR3 DNA is TGTGCCAGCTCTCTGGCGACAGGGGTGCGGACTGAAGCTTTCTTT. Translation gives CASSLATGVRTEAFF.

This rearrangement joins TRBV4-1 to TRBJ1-2; D remains ambiguous. Germline CDR1 MGHRA, CDR2 YSYEKL. The CDR3 is 13 amino acids. V dropped 0 bases and J dropped 6 bases, with 8 bases sitting between them. CDR3 coding DNA: TGCGCCAGCAGCCAAGAAATGACAAATGGCTACACCTTC. Its translation: CASSQEMTNGYTF.

Concerning this clonotype: A much larger clone differs by one base, so this may be a read error. The chain is built from TRBV9 and TRBJ2-3, with D possibly TRBD2 on 5 matching bases. Trimming removed 0 bases at V and 0 bases at J, with 5 bases between. CDR1 is SGDLS, CDR2 YYNGEE, per germline. The CDR3 is 14 residues long. The CDR3 protein is CASSVERSTDTQYF. In DNA, the CDR3 is TGTGCCAGCAGCGTAGAGCGGAGCACAGATACGCAGTATTTT.

This clonotype was recorded a few times. The chain uses TRBV11-2 and TRBJ2-7; 8 nucleotides agree with TRBD1. Germline assignment: CDR1 SGHAT and CDR2 FQNNGV. The V segment lost 4 bases and the J segment 2 bases; nucleotides outside the gene matches: 7. This CDR3 has 15 amino acids. CDR3 DNA: TGTGCCAGCAGCTCCGCAGGGGGCTTCACCTACGAGCAGTACTTC. Translated, it gives CASSSAGGFTYEQYF.